This TCR beta chain was sequenced in a study of cytomegalovirus exposure and HLA in healthy donors. Study observations and caveats: Later on, a genetic analysis was performed. It linked a missense variant in DCLRE1C with V- and J-gene trimming of TCR beta.

Germline assignment: CDR1 MRHNA and CDR2 SNTAGT. Trimming took 2 bases from V and 2 from J, leaving 25 bases between them. The CDR3 extends over 19 amino acids. The PCR was carried out with 60 Vbeta primers and 13 Jbeta primers. Data came from immunoSEQ multiplex PCR; TCRdb stores just in-frame clones and leaves some out. The data contain roughly 120,000 clones, 75% to 85% of them singletons. Concerning this clone itself: Its antigen is as yet unknown.

The clonotype comes from a male donor in good health and CMV-seronegative. This chain links TRBV6-4 with TRBJ2-7; possibly TRBD1 for D (7 bases). The sequencing sample was made of PBMCs. As DNA, the CDR3 is TGTGCCAGCAGTGACCCATCCCCAGGGGGGCATCGAACAACCTACGAGCAGTACTTC. This codes for CASSDPSPGGHRTTYEQYF.